These T cell receptor beta chains were read from a single sample in a study of blood T cell repertoires in COVID-19. Only in-frame clones appear in the TCRdb table, and some are missing; sequencing was by immunoSEQ multiplex PCR. The table includes around 280,000 clones, roughly 87% detected once. Sequenced sample: PBMCs or T cells enriched from blood (not recorded which). The receptors derive from a woman aged 40 to 50 who had recovered from COVID-19. Both conserved end residues are part of each CDR3. A D gene is named only where the DNA matches it firmly. A row's size may be missing; if present it is once, few, many or a size class.

v_call: TRBV18
d_call: TRBD1
j_call: TRBJ1-5
clone_size: -
cdr3_aa: CASSRQGENQPQHF
cdr3_nt: TGTGCCAGCTCCAGACAGGGGGAAAATCAGCCCCAGCATTTT

v_call: TRBV28
d_call: TRBD1
j_call: TRBJ2-5
clone_size: -
cdr3_aa: CASSPTGKGETQYF
cdr3_nt: TGTGCCAGCAGTCCGACAGGGAAAGGGGAGACCCAGTACTTC

v_call: TRBV29-1
d_call: TRBD1
j_call: TRBJ1-5
clone_size: -
cdr3_aa: CSVGDSSNQPQHF
cdr3_nt: TGCAGCGTTGGGGACAGTAGCAATCAGCCCCAGCATTTT

v_call: TRBV7-8
d_call: TRBD1
j_call: TRBJ2-5
clone_size: -
cdr3_aa: CASSPRTGAIQETQYF
cdr3_nt: TGTGCCAGCAGCCCGCGGACAGGGGCGATTCAAGAGACCCAGTACTTC

v_call: TRBV19
d_call: -
j_call: TRBJ1-1
clone_size: -
cdr3_aa: CASTRQHKGNTEAFF
cdr3_nt: TGTGCCAGTACTCGACAGCACAAAGGGAACACTGAAGCTTTCTTT

v_call: TRBV29-1
d_call: TRBD1
j_call: TRBJ2-3
clone_size: -
cdr3_aa: CSVVGRGPRDTQYF
cdr3_nt: TGCAGCGTCGTTGGAAGGGGGCCCAGAGATACGCAGTATTTT

v_call: TRBV9
d_call: -
j_call: TRBJ1-1
clone_size: -
cdr3_aa: CASSVESGTEAFF
cdr3_nt: TGTGCCAGCAGCGTAGAGAGCGGGACTGAAGCTTTCTTT

v_call: TRBV11-3
d_call: -
j_call: TRBJ1-6
clone_size: -
cdr3_aa: CASSLRIPSGNSPLHF
cdr3_nt: TGTGCCAGCAGCTTAAGGATTCCCTCGGGGAATTCACCCCTCCACTTT

v_call: TRBV27
d_call: -
j_call: TRBJ2-3
clone_size: -
cdr3_aa: CASSSHYASTDTQYF
cdr3_nt: TGTGCCAGCAGTTCGCACTATGCTTCCACAGATACGCAGTATTTT

v_call: TRBV7-2
d_call: TRBD2
j_call: TRBJ2-1
clone_size: -
cdr3_aa: CASSSKREYEQFF
cdr3_nt: TGTGCCAGCAGCTCGAAGCGGGAGTATGAGCAGTTCTTC

v_call: TRBV2
d_call: -
j_call: TRBJ2-1
clone_size: once
cdr3_aa: CASSQAESDEQFF
cdr3_nt: TGTGCCAGCAGCCAGGCCGAGTCCGATGAGCAGTTCTTC

v_call: TRBV6-4
d_call: -
j_call: TRBJ2-1
clone_size: once
cdr3_aa: CASSGENGDEQFF
cdr3_nt: TGTGCCAGCAGCGGGGAGAATGGCGATGAGCAGTTCTTC

v_call: TRBV7-2
d_call: -
j_call: TRBJ2-7
clone_size: -
cdr3_aa: CAVILGGHAYEQYF
cdr3_nt: TGTGCCGTCATATTGGGGGGGCATGCCTACGAGCAGTACTTC

v_call: TRBV6-2/TRBV6-3
d_call: -
j_call: TRBJ2-3
clone_size: -
cdr3_aa: CASSNGFTDTQYF
cdr3_nt: TGTGCCAGCAGTAACGGGTTCACAGATACGCAGTATTTT

v_call: TRBV7-2
d_call: -
j_call: TRBJ1-6
clone_size: few
cdr3_aa: CASSVTENSPLHF
cdr3_nt: TGTGCCAGCAGCGTTACAGAGAATTCACCCCTCCACTTT

v_call: TRBV2
d_call: -
j_call: TRBJ1-1
clone_size: -
cdr3_aa: CASTFYQGNTEAFF
cdr3_nt: TGTGCCAGCACCTTTTACCAGGGGAACACTGAAGCTTTCTTT

v_call: TRBV19
d_call: -
j_call: TRBJ2-6
clone_size: -
cdr3_aa: CASRGPTGAGANVLTF
cdr3_nt: TGTGCCAGTAGGGGCCCTACAGGAGCTGGGGCCAACGTCCTGACTTTC

v_call: TRBV27
d_call: TRBD2
j_call: TRBJ2-1
clone_size: -
cdr3_aa: CASSSRTSAYNEQFF
cdr3_nt: TGTGCCAGCAGTAGCAGGACTAGCGCTTACAATGAGCAGTTCTTC

v_call: TRBV6-1
d_call: TRBD1
j_call: TRBJ1-4
clone_size: -
cdr3_aa: CASSESGTGVEKLFF
cdr3_nt: TGTGCCAGCAGTGAGTCTGGGACAGGGGTCGAAAAACTGTTTTTT

v_call: TRBV4-3
d_call: -
j_call: TRBJ2-7
clone_size: -
cdr3_aa: CASSQAGHSYEQYF
cdr3_nt: TGCGCCAGCAGCCAAGCAGGGCACTCCTACGAGCAGTACTTC

v_call: TRBV20-1
d_call: -
j_call: TRBJ1-1
clone_size: -
cdr3_aa: CSASNRQAFF
cdr3_nt: TGCAGTGCTAGTAACAGACAAGCTTTCTTT

v_call: TRBV5-1
d_call: -
j_call: TRBJ2-6
clone_size: -
cdr3_aa: CASAGQSGANVLTF
cdr3_nt: TGCGCCAGCGCCGGACAGTCTGGGGCCAACGTCCTGACTTTC

v_call: TRBV19
d_call: TRBD1
j_call: TRBJ2-2
clone_size: -
cdr3_aa: CASSSPGGVTGELFF
cdr3_nt: TGTGCCAGTAGTTCCCCAGGGGGAGTCACCGGGGAGCTGTTTTTT

v_call: TRBV10-1
d_call: TRBD1
j_call: TRBJ1-2
clone_size: few
cdr3_aa: CASSESQGAGWGYTF
cdr3_nt: TGCGCCAGCAGTGAGTCGCAGGGGGCGGGGTGGGGCTACACCTTC

v_call: TRBV7-6
d_call: -
j_call: TRBJ1-2
clone_size: once
cdr3_aa: CASATTGVYGYTF
cdr3_nt: TGTGCCAGCGCTACGACAGGAGTCTATGGCTACACCTTC

v_call: TRBV3-1/TRBV3-2
d_call: TRBD2
j_call: TRBJ2-7
clone_size: -
cdr3_aa: CASSHRDAFSLAGDPYEQYF
cdr3_nt: TGTGCCAGCAGCCACCGGGACGCTTTTTCCTTAGCGGGAGACCCCTACGAGCAGTACTTC

v_call: TRBV7-2
d_call: TRBD1
j_call: TRBJ2-3
clone_size: few
cdr3_aa: CASSLDRGDTQYF
cdr3_nt: TGTGCCAGCAGCTTAGACAGGGGAGATACGCAGTATTTT

v_call: TRBV6-5
d_call: -
j_call: TRBJ1-1
clone_size: few
cdr3_aa: CASRTGNTEAFF
cdr3_nt: TGTGCCAGCAGGACAGGGAACACTGAAGCTTTCTTT

v_call: TRBV5-8
d_call: -
j_call: TRBJ2-1
clone_size: once
cdr3_aa: CASSLTGNPYNEQFF
cdr3_nt: TGTGCCAGCAGCCTTACCGGGAACCCGTACAATGAGCAGTTCTTC

v_call: TRBV6-5
d_call: TRBD1
j_call: TRBJ2-7
clone_size: once
cdr3_aa: CASRIHRGESEQYF
cdr3_nt: TGTGCCAGCAGGATACACAGGGGAGAGAGCGAGCAGTACTTC

v_call: TRBV4-3
d_call: TRBD1
j_call: TRBJ2-3
clone_size: -
cdr3_aa: CASSQEGTGRRDTQYF
cdr3_nt: TGCGCCAGCAGCCAAGAAGGGACAGGGAGGAGAGATACGCAGTATTTT

v_call: TRBV4-3
d_call: -
j_call: TRBJ2-1
clone_size: -
cdr3_aa: CASSQDRRGRNNEQFF
cdr3_nt: TGCGCCAGCAGCCAAGATCGGCGCGGTCGTAACAATGAGCAGTTCTTC

v_call: TRBV7-8
d_call: TRBD1
j_call: TRBJ1-2
clone_size: -
cdr3_aa: CASSSQGARGYTF
cdr3_nt: TGTGCCAGCAGCTCACAGGGGGCGCGAGGCTACACCTTC

v_call: TRBV6-5
d_call: TRBD2
j_call: TRBJ2-1
clone_size: -
cdr3_aa: CASKGTRLGEQFF
cdr3_nt: TGTGCCAGCAAAGGGACTAGATTAGGTGAGCAGTTCTTC

v_call: TRBV28
d_call: -
j_call: TRBJ1-1
clone_size: -
cdr3_aa: CASSLVGGGKNTEAFF
cdr3_nt: TGTGCCAGCAGTTTAGTTGGTGGCGGCAAAAACACTGAAGCTTTCTTT

v_call: TRBV6-6
d_call: -
j_call: TRBJ1-1
clone_size: -
cdr3_aa: CASRDRMTNTEAFF
cdr3_nt: TGTGCCAGCAGAGACAGGATGACAAACACTGAAGCTTTCTTT

v_call: TRBV18
d_call: -
j_call: TRBJ1-4
clone_size: -
cdr3_aa: CASSPSKGWTNEKLFF
cdr3_nt: TGTGCCAGCTCACCAAGTAAGGGGTGGACTAATGAAAAACTGTTTTTT

v_call: TRBV10-3
d_call: TRBD2
j_call: TRBJ2-3
clone_size: -
cdr3_aa: CAPLAGAVDTQYF
cdr3_nt: TGTGCCCCGCTAGCGGGAGCAGTAGATACGCAGTATTTT

v_call: TRBV7-2
d_call: -
j_call: TRBJ2-7
clone_size: -
cdr3_aa: CASSLGGDRLGEQYF
cdr3_nt: TGTGCCAGCAGCTTAGGCGGGGACAGACTTGGCGAGCAGTACTTC

v_call: TRBV16
d_call: -
j_call: TRBJ1-4
clone_size: -
cdr3_aa: CASSQAGEKLFF
cdr3_nt: TGTGCCAGCAGCCAGGCTGGTGAAAAACTGTTTTTT

v_call: TRBV28
d_call: TRBD1
j_call: TRBJ2-4
clone_size: -
cdr3_aa: CASSWTGAKNIQYF
cdr3_nt: TGTGCCAGCAGTTGGACAGGGGCCAAAAACATTCAGTACTTC

v_call: TRBV4-3
d_call: TRBD1
j_call: TRBJ1-6
clone_size: once
cdr3_aa: CASSQAPGQGYSPLHF
cdr3_nt: TGCGCCAGCAGCCAGGCGCCGGGACAGGGTTATTCACCCCTCCACTTT

v_call: TRBV28
d_call: -
j_call: TRBJ1-1
clone_size: -
cdr3_aa: CASSYPRRAANTEAFF
cdr3_nt: TGTGCCAGCAGTTACCCCCGGCGGGCCGCGAACACTGAAGCTTTCTTT

v_call: TRBV11-1
d_call: -
j_call: TRBJ2-3
clone_size: -
cdr3_aa: CASSFLSAMDTQYF
cdr3_nt: TGTGCCAGCAGCTTTTTAAGCGCGATGGATACGCAGTATTTT

v_call: TRBV28
d_call: -
j_call: TRBJ1-2
clone_size: -
cdr3_aa: CASDSLPGGVYGYTF
cdr3_nt: TGTGCCAGCGACAGCCTACCCGGCGGGGTCTATGGCTACACCTTC

v_call: TRBV5-4
d_call: -
j_call: TRBJ1-2
clone_size: -
cdr3_aa: CASTLQLPNNYGYTF
cdr3_nt: TGTGCCAGCACCCTACAGCTTCCGAATAACTATGGCTACACCTTC

v_call: TRBV15
d_call: -
j_call: TRBJ2-2
clone_size: -
cdr3_aa: CATSRSGNTGELFF
cdr3_nt: TGTGCCACCAGCAGATCGGGTAACACCGGGGAGCTGTTTTTT

v_call: TRBV6-5
d_call: TRBD2
j_call: TRBJ2-4
clone_size: -
cdr3_aa: CASSYTRLAGGIQYF
cdr3_nt: TGTGCCAGCAGTTACACTAGACTAGCGGGGGGCATTCAGTACTTC

v_call: TRBV11-2
d_call: TRBD1
j_call: TRBJ2-4
clone_size: -
cdr3_aa: CASRTDRVLGPAKNIQYF
cdr3_nt: TGTGCCAGCAGAACTGACAGGGTATTGGGTCCGGCCAAAAACATTCAGTACTTC

v_call: TRBV12-5
d_call: TRBD1
j_call: TRBJ1-5
clone_size: -
cdr3_aa: CASGLLGTASISNQPQHF
cdr3_nt: TGTGCTAGTGGTTTGTTAGGGACAGCCTCAATTAGCAATCAGCCCCAGCATTTT

v_call: TRBV28
d_call: -
j_call: TRBJ1-2
clone_size: -
cdr3_aa: CASSLSGGVNYGYTF
cdr3_nt: TGTGCCAGCAGTTTATCGGGGGGGGTAAACTATGGCTACACCTTC

v_call: TRBV27
d_call: -
j_call: TRBJ1-1
clone_size: -
cdr3_aa: CASATGLNTEAFF
cdr3_nt: TGTGCCAGCGCGACAGGTCTGAACACTGAAGCTTTCTTT

v_call: TRBV4-1
d_call: -
j_call: TRBJ1-4
clone_size: -
cdr3_aa: CASSQEHVQGRNEKLFF
cdr3_nt: TGCGCCAGCAGCCAAGAACACGTACAGGGACGTAATGAAAAACTGTTTTTT

v_call: TRBV5-1
d_call: TRBD2
j_call: TRBJ2-3
clone_size: -
cdr3_aa: CASSLSSSGSTDTQYF
cdr3_nt: TGCGCCAGCAGCTTGTCTTCTAGCGGGAGCACAGATACGCAGTATTTT

v_call: TRBV28
d_call: -
j_call: TRBJ2-3
clone_size: -
cdr3_aa: CASAGRERGTDTQYF
cdr3_nt: TGTGCCAGCGCGGGTCGGGAGCGGGGCACAGATACGCAGTATTTT